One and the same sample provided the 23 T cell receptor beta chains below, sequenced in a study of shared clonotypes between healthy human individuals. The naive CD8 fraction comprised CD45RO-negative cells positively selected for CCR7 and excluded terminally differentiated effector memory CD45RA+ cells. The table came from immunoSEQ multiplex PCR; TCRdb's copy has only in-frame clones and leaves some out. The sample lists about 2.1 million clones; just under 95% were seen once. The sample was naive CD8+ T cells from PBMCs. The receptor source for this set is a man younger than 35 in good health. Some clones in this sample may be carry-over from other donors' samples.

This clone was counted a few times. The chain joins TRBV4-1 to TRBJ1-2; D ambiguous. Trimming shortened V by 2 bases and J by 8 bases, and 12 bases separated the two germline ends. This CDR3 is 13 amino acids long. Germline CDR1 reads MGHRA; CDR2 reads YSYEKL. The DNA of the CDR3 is TGCGCCAGCAGCCAAAGGTCTTCGGGAGGCTACACCTTC. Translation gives CASSQRSSGGYTF.

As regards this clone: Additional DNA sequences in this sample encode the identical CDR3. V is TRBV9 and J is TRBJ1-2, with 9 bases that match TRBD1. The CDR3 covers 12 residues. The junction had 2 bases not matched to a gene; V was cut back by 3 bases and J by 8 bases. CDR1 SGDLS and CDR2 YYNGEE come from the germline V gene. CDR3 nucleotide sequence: TGTGCCAGCAGCGACAGGGGGCACGGCTACACCTTC. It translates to CASSDRGHGYTF.

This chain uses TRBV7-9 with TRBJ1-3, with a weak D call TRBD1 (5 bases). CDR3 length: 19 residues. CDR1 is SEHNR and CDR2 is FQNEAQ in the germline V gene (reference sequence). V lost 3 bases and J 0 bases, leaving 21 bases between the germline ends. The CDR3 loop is CASSFVTGPINLSGNTIYF. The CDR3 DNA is TGTGCCAGCAGCTTTGTTACGGGGCCAATTAACCTCTCTGGAAACACCATATATTTT.

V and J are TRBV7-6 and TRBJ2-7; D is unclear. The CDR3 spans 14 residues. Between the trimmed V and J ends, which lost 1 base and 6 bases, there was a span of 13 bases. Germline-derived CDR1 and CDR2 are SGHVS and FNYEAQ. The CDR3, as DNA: TGTGCCAGCAGCTTAGAGCTCAGCGAGGCCGAGCAGTACTTC. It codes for CASSLELSEAEQYF.

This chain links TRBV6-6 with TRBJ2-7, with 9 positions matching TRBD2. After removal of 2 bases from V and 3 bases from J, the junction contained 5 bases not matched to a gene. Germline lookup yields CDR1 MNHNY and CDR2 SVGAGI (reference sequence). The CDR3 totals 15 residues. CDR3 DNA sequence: TGTGCCAGCAGTTACGGGGCGCGGGAGGGCTACGAGCAGTACTTC. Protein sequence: CASSYGAREGYEQYF.

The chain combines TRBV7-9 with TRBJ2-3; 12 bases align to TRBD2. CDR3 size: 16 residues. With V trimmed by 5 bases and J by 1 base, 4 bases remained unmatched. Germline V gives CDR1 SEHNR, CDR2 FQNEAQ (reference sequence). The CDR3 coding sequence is TGTGCCAGCAGCGAAAGGACTAGCGGGGGCACAGATACGCAGTATTTT. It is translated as CASSERTSGGTDTQYF.

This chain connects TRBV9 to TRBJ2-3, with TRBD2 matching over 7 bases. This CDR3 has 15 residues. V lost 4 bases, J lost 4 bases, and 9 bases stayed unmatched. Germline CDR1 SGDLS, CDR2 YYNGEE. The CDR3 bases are TGTGCCAGCAGCCCAAGTGGGGGGGTGGCAGATACGCAGTATTTT. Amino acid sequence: CASSPSGGVADTQYF.

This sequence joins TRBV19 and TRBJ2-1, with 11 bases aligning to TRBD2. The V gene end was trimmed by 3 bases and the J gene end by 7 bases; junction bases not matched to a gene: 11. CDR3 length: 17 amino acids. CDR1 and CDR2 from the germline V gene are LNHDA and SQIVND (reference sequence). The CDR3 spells CASSIRGMGLADNEQFF. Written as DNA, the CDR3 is TGTGCCAGTAGTATTAGGGGAATGGGACTAGCGGATAATGAGCAGTTCTTC.

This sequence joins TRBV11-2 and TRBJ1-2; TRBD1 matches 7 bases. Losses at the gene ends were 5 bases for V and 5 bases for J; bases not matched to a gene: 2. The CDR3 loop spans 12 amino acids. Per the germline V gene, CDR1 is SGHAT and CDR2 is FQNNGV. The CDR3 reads CASSGDSYGYTF. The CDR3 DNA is TGTGCCAGCAGCGGGGACAGTTATGGCTACACCTTC.

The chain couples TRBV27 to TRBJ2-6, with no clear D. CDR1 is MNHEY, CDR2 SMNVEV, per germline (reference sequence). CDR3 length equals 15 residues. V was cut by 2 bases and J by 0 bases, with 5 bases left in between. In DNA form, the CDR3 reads TGTGCCAGCAGTTTACTATTCTCTGGGGCCAACGTCCTGACTTTC. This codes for CASSLLFSGANVLTF.

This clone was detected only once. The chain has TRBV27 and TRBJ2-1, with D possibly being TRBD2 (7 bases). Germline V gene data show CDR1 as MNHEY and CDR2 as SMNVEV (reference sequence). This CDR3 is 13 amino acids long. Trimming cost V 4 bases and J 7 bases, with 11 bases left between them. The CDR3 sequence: CASSWAGANEQFF. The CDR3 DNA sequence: TGTGCCAGCAGTTGGGCGGGGGCGAATGAGCAGTTCTTC.

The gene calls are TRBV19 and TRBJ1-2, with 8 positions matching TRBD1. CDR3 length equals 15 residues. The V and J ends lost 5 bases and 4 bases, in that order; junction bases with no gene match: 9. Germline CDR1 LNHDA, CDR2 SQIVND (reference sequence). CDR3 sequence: CASSPPTGVPYGYTF. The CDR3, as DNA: TGTGCCAGTAGTCCTCCGACAGGGGTCCCCTATGGCTACACCTTC.

The CDR3 spells CASSLDGRVSPLHF. In DNA form, the CDR3 reads TGTGCCAGCAGCTTAGACGGACGGGTTTCACCCCTCCACTTT. V is TRBV7-9 and J is TRBJ1-6; D uncertain. CDR1 SEHNR and CDR2 FQNEAQ come from the germline V gene (reference sequence). Trimming removed 1 base from V and 9 bases from J, with 10 bases in between. The CDR3 is 14 residues long.

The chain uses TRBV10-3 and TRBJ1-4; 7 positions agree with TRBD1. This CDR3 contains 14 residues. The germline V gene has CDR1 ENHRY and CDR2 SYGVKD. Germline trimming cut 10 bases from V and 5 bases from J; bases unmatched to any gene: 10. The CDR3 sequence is CATREGQSNEKLFF. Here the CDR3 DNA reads TGTGCCACCCGAGAGGGACAGTCGAATGAAAAACTGTTTTTT.

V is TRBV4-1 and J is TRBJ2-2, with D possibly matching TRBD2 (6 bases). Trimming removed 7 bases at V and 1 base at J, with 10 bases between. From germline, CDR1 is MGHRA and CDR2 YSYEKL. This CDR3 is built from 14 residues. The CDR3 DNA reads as TGCGCCAGCAATACGGGAGTGAACACCGGGGAGCTGTTTTTT. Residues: CASNTGVNTGELFF.

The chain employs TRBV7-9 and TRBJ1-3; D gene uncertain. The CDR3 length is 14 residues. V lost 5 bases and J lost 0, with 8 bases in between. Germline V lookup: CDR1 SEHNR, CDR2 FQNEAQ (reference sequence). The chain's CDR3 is CASSQQSSGNTIYF. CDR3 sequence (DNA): TGTGCCAGCAGCCAACAGAGCTCTGGAAACACCATATATTTT.

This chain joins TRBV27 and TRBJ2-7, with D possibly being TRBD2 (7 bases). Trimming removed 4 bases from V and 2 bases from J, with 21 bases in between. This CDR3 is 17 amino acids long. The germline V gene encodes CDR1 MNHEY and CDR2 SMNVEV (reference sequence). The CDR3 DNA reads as TGTGCCAGCAGTTCATCGGCCCGGAGGCGGGGGCCCTACGAGCAGTACTTC. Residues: CASSSSARRRGPYEQYF.

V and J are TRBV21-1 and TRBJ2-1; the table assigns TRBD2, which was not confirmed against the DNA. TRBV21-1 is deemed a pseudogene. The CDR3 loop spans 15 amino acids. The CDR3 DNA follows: TGTGCCAGCAGCAAACTTTGGGAGCCCTACAATGAGCAGTTCTTC. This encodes CASSKLWEPYNEQFF.

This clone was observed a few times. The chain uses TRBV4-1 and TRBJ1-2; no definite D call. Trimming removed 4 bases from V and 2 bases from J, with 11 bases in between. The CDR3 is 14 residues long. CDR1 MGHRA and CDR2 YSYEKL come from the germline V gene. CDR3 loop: CASSPFSVNYGYTF. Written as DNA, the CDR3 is TGCGCCAGCAGCCCCTTCTCCGTGAACTATGGCTACACCTTC.

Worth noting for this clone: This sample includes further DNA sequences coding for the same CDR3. CDR3 coding DNA: TGTGCCAGCAGCGTAGGGGGGGCAACTAATGAAAAACTGTTTTTT. Its protein product is CASSVGGATNEKLFF. The chain is built from TRBV9 and TRBJ1-4; possible D gene TRBD1, 5 bases. The CDR3 runs 15 residues. Germline CDR1 is SGDLS and CDR2 is YYNGEE. Deletions cut 0 bases from V and 0 bases from J, with 6 bases between. Using reference TRBV9 and TRBJ1-4 for the parts outside the CDR3, the full variable domain is DSGVTQTPKHLITATGQRVTLRCSPRSGDLSVYWYQQSLDQGLQFLIQYYNGEERAKGNILERFSAQQFPDLHSELNLSSLELGDSALYFCASSVGGATNEKLFFGSGTQLSVL.

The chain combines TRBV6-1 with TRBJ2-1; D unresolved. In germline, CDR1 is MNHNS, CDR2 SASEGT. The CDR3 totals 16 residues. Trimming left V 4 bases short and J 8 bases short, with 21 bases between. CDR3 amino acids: CASSADTIYRVDEQFF. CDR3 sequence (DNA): TGTGCCAGCAGTGCAGACACTATCTATCGGGTGGATGAGCAGTTCTTC.

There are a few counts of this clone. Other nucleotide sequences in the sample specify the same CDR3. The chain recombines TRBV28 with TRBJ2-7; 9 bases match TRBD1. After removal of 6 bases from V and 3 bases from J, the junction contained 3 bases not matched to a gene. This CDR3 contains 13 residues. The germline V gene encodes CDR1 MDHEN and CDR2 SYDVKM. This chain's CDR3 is CASRLGQGYEQYF. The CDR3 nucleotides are TGTGCCAGCAGGCTGGGACAGGGCTACGAGCAGTACTTC.

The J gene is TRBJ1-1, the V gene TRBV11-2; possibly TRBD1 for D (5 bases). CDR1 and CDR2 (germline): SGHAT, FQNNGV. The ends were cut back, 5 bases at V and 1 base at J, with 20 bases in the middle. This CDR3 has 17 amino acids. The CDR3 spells CASSPRGGDGQNTEAFF. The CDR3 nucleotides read TGTGCCAGCAGCCCCCGGGGAGGGGATGGGCAGAACACTGAAGCTTTCTTT.